The 23 T cell receptor beta chains given below trace back to one sample, sequenced in a study of identical twins. TCRdb processed the 5' RACE reads anew with MiXCR; each CDR3 protein has one entry. The sample yields about 330,000 distinct CDR3 sequences, 9% to 15% seen once. The same sample was also studied in work on yellow fever vaccine responses in identical twins.

Sequenced input: CD8+ T cells sorted from blood. The receptors were sampled from a woman between 18 and 29 years old in good health.

The sample holds many counts of this clonotype. The chain joins TRBV7-9 to TRBJ1-1, with a tentative D call TRBD1 (5 bases). V dropped 3 bases and J dropped 6 bases, with 8 bases sitting between them. Germline V gene lookup returns CDR1 SEHNR and CDR2 FQNEAQ (reference sequence). CDR3 length: 12 amino acids. CDR3 sequence reads: CASSFRAPEAFF. As DNA, the CDR3 is TGTGCCAGCAGCTTCAGGGCCCCTGAAGCTTTCTTT.

This clonotype was observed a handful of times. This chain joins TRBV7-8 and TRBJ2-3; TRBD1 or TRBD2 may be the D gene (7 bases each). CDR1 and CDR2 from the germline V gene are SGHVS and FQNEAQ. This CDR3 comprises 16 residues. With 5 bases removed from V and 0 bases from J, the gap between germline ends came to 15 bases. In DNA, the CDR3 is TGTGCCAGCAGCCGCGGCAGGGGGGGTAGCACAGATACGCAGTATTTT. Encoded protein: CASSRGRGGSTDTQYF.

Many counts were recorded for this clonotype. This chain's CDR3 is CASSPEAYEQYF. Written as DNA, the CDR3 is TGTGCCAGCAGTCCTGAGGCCTACGAGCAGTACTTC. The chain has TRBV27 and TRBJ2-7; D remains ambiguous. Germline V lookup: CDR1 MNHEY, CDR2 SMNVEV (reference sequence). CDR3 length equals 12 residues. Trimming took 5 bases from V and 2 from J, leaving 7 bases between them.

This clonotype appeared a few times. CDR3 in DNA: TGTGCCAGCAGTCCCAGGGATGGCTACACCTTC. Amino acid sequence: CASSPRDGYTF. This rearrangement joins TRBV28 to TRBJ1-2; weak D call: TRBD1 (5 bases). Germline assignment: CDR1 MDHEN and CDR2 SYDVKM. Trimming left V 5 bases short and J 6 bases short, with 7 bases between. CDR3 length: 11 residues.

The V and J genes are TRBV7-9 and TRBJ2-7; maybe TRBD2 (5 bases). This CDR3 region has 15 residues. Germline lookup yields CDR1 SEHNR and CDR2 FQNEAQ (reference sequence). V was trimmed by 6 bases and J by 1 base, leaving 16 bases between them. The CDR3, as DNA: TGTGCCAGCAGTACCGAGCGGTTACCTTCCTACGAGCAGTACTTC. Its translation is CASSTERLPSYEQYF.

This clonotype has only a few counts. V is TRBV10-3 and J is TRBJ2-1; the D gene is possibly TRBD2 (5 bases). V was pared by 4 bases and J by 4 bases, with 17 bases between. CDR1 ENHRY and CDR2 SYGVKD come from the germline V gene. This CDR3 comprises 16 residues. DNA of the CDR3: TGTGCCATCAGTGGCGCCTGGGGAGATAATTACAATGAGCAGTTCTTC. Translating gives CAISGAWGDNYNEQFF.

The chain's CDR3 is CALGGRQGFTDTQYF. The CDR3 bases are TGTGCCCTGGGGGGCCGACAGGGATTCACAGATACGCAGTATTTT. The chain employs TRBV2 and TRBJ2-3, with D maybe TRBD1 (7 bases). The CDR3 loop spans 15 amino acids. CDR1 is SNHLY, CDR2 FYNNEI, per germline. V was shortened by 11 bases and J by 2 bases, with 20 bases between the two germline ends.

This chain joins TRBV7-1 and TRBJ1-1; unclear D gene. TRBV7-1 is identified as an open reading frame with a role that is uncertain. The CDR3 has 12 amino acids. The CDR3: CAVGREDTEAFF. The CDR3 DNA sequence: TGTGCGGTCGGGAGGGAGGACACTGAAGCTTTCTTT.

V and J are TRBV24-1 and TRBJ2-1; D might be TRBD1 (5 bases). CDR1 and CDR2 from the germline V gene are KGHDR and SFDVKD. This CDR3 contains 15 residues. Trimming left V 3 bases short and J 3 bases short, with 11 bases between. The CDR3 bases are TGTGCCACCAGTGATGCTGCAGGGTTCTACAATGAGCAGTTCTTC. Translation gives CATSDAAGFYNEQFF.

The sample holds many counts of this clonotype. V is TRBV25-1 and J is TRBJ1-4, with 7 positions matching TRBD1. Germline V gene sequence: CDR1 MGHDK, CDR2 SYGVNS. The CDR3 loop spans 15 amino acids. V was pared by 3 bases and J by 4 bases, with 5 bases of the junction left unmatched. The CDR3 DNA is TGTGCCAGCAGTGACCCCAGGGGGAGTAATGAAAAACTGTTTTTT. Translated, it gives CASSDPRGSNEKLFF. Together with reference TRBV25-1 and TRBJ1-4, the CDR3 gives the full variable domain: EADIYQTPRYLVIGTGKKITLECSQTMGHDKMYWYQQDPGMELHLIHYSYGVNSTEKGDLSSESTVSRIRTEHFPLTLESARPSHTSQYLCASSDPRGSNEKLFFGSGTQLSVL.

The rearrangement uses TRBV7-8 and TRBJ1-5; perhaps TRBD1 as D (6 bases). The CDR3 sequence is 17 residues long. Germline V gene data show CDR1 as SGHVS and CDR2 as FQNEAQ. V was clipped by 5 bases and J by 0 bases, with 17 bases between them. The CDR3 nucleotides are TGTGCCAGCAGCGGACACCGACAGGTCGATAGCAATCAGCCCCAGCATTTT. It specifies CASSGHRQVDSNQPQHF.

The V gene is TRBV29-1, the J gene TRBJ2-1, with TRBD2 matching 12 bases. The CDR3 loop spans 17 amino acids. V was pared by 3 bases and J by 1 base, with 7 bases of the junction left unmatched. The germline V gene has CDR1 SQVTM and CDR2 ANQGSEA. In DNA form, the CDR3 reads TGCAGCGTTGAGGTCCCTAGCGGGGGGGTGTCCTACAATGAGCAGTTCTTC. This encodes CSVEVPSGGVSYNEQFF.

In this sample, this clonotype turned up a few times. V and J are TRBV29-1 and TRBJ2-2; no firm D call. Germline loops: CDR1 SQVTM, CDR2 ANQGSEA. V lost 3 bases to trimming and J lost 4 bases, with 3 bases between them. CDR3 length equals 11 residues. CDR3 protein: CSVDLTGELFF. DNA for the CDR3: TGCAGCGTTGACCTCACCGGGGAGCTGTTTTTT.

A few counts support this clonotype. The chain is built from TRBV11-2 and TRBJ2-7; no reliable D call. In germline, CDR1 is SGHAT, CDR2 FQNNGV. Trimming pared 5 bases from V and 0 bases from J, leaving 14 bases between. CDR3 size: 15 residues. The CDR3 region is CASSPPWGNSYEQYF. In DNA, the CDR3 is TGTGCCAGCAGCCCTCCGTGGGGTAACTCCTACGAGCAGTACTTC.

This chain uses TRBV11-2 with TRBJ2-1; tentatively, D is TRBD1 (5 bases). The CDR3 is made up of 18 amino acids. V lost 4 bases and J 7 bases, leaving 26 bases between the germline ends. Germline loops: CDR1 SGHAT, CDR2 FQNNGV. The CDR3 loop is CASSSWLGQGGWGNEQFF. CDR3 bases: TGTGCCAGCAGCTCCTGGCTCGGGCAGGGTGGCTGGGGAAATGAGCAGTTCTTC.

Only a few counts were recorded for this clonotype. This chain joins TRBV9 and TRBJ2-1, with TRBD2 matching over 8 bases. V shed 4 bases, J shed 6 bases, and the junction held 9 bases outside the gene matches. This CDR3 is 15 amino acids long. CDR1 SGDLS and CDR2 YYNGEE come from the germline V gene. The CDR3 loop is CASSPRLARGNEQFF. CDR3 DNA: TGTGCCAGCAGCCCGCGACTAGCGAGGGGCAATGAGCAGTTCTTC.

This clonotype was observed a handful of times. This chain links TRBV20-1 with TRBJ2-1; D is unresolved. Germline CDR1 is DFQATT and CDR2 is SNEGSKA (reference sequence). Trimming cost V 3 bases and J 1 base, with 7 bases left between them. There are 13 residues in the CDR3. The CDR3 here is CSARGQSYNEQFF. The CDR3 DNA reads TGCAGTGCTAGGGGTCAGTCCTACAATGAGCAGTTCTTC.

This clonotype showed up just a few times. The V gene is TRBV7-2, the J gene TRBJ2-7, with 14 bases identical to TRBD2. Germline V gene data show CDR1 as SGHTA and CDR2 as FQGNSA. Trimming cost V 0 bases and J 2 bases; bases outside gene matches: 9. The CDR3 has 19 amino acids. The CDR3 bases are TGTGCCAGCAGCTTAGCAACGGGACTAGCGGGAGTTCTGCCCTACGAGCAGTACTTC. Encoded protein: CASSLATGLAGVLPYEQYF.

In its sample, this clonotype was seen many times. The V call is TRBV7-2, the J call TRBJ2-1; D not resolved. Germline V gene data show CDR1 as SGHTA and CDR2 as FQGNSA. CDR3 length equals 15 residues. Trimming stripped 5 bases from V and 2 bases from J, with 13 bases between. The DNA for the CDR3 is TGTGCCAGCAGCCCGTTCGTGGGCGCCTACAATGAGCAGTTCTTC. This gives the protein CASSPFVGAYNEQFF. Complete variable domain (other parts from reference TRBV7-2 and TRBJ2-1): GAGVSQSPSNKVTEKGKDVELRCDPISGHTALYWYRQSLGQGLEFLIYFQGNSAPDKSGLPSDRFSAERTGGSVSTLTIQRTQQEDSAVYLCASSPFVGAYNEQFFGPGTRLTVL.

This clonotype was found a few times. The V gene is TRBV2, the J gene TRBJ2-3; TRBD2 matches 13 bases. CDR1 and CDR2 (germline): SNHLY, FYNNEI. The CDR3 is 15 amino acids. The J segment lost 3 bases and the V segment lost 8 bases, leaving 5 bases of the junction unmatched. The CDR3 DNA reads TGTGCCAGCTACCGACTAGCGGGGGGAACAGATACGCAGTATTTT. Translation gives CASYRLAGGTDTQYF. The whole variable domain, filled in from reference TRBV2 and TRBJ2-3, reads EPEVTQTPSHQVTQMGQEVILRCVPISNHLYFYWYRQILGQKVEFLVSFYNNEISEKSEIFDDQFSVERPDGSNFTLKIRSTKLEDSAMYFCASYRLAGGTDTQYFGPGTRLTVL.

This clonotype came up a few times. V gene TRBV7-7 combines with J gene TRBJ2-5; D not resolved. Trimming removed 3 bases at V and 9 bases at J, with 17 bases between. This CDR3 comprises 14 residues. Germline lookup yields CDR1 SSHAT and CDR2 FNYEAQ (reference sequence). CDR3 nucleotide sequence: TGTGCCAGCAGCTTCGACGACCGGCCAAAGGCCCAGTACTTC. Protein: CASSFDDRPKAQYF.

The genes are TRBV7-9 and TRBJ2-1, with 13 positions matching TRBD2. The CDR3 spans 17 residues. The germline V gene has CDR1 SEHNR and CDR2 FQNEAQ (reference sequence). V was clipped by 5 bases and J by 8 bases; unmatched bases: 12. The chain's CDR3 is CASSARPGTSGIYEQFF. The CDR3 DNA sequence: TGTGCCAGCAGCGCTAGACCCGGGACTAGCGGGATATATGAGCAGTTCTTC.

The J gene is TRBJ2-3, the V gene TRBV11-2; D is possibly TRBD1 (6 bases). There are 15 residues in the CDR3. The V end was cut by 5 bases, the J end by 0 bases, with 12 bases between. Germline CDR1 and CDR2: SGHAT and FQNNGV. The DNA of the CDR3 is TGTGCCAGCAGCCCAGGGGCAGGAAGCACAGATACGCAGTATTTT. Its protein is CASSPGAGSTDTQYF.